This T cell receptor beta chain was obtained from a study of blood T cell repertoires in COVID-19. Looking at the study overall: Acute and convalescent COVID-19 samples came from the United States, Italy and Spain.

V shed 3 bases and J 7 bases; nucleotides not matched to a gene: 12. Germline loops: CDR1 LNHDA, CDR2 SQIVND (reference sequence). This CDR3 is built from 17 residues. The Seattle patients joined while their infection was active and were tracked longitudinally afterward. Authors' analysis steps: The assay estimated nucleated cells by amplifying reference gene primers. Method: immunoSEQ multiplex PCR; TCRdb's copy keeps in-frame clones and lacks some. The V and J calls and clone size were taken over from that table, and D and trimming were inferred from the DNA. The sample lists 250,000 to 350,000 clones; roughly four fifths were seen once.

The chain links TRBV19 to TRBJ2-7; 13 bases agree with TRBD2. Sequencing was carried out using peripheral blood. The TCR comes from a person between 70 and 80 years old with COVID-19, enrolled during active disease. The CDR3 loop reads CASSMRGTSGTRQEQYF. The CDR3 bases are TGTGCCAGTAGTATGCGAGGGACTAGCGGGACACGGCAGGAGCAGTACTTC. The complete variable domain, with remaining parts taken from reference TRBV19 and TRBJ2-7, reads DGGITQSPKYLFRKEGQNVTLSCEQNLNHDAMYWYRQDPGQGLRLIYYSQIVNDFQKGDIAEGYSVSREKKESFPLTVTSAQKNPTAFYLCASSMRGTSGTRQEQYFGPGTRLTVT.